This TCR beta chain is drawn from a study of regulatory T cells in long-lasting Graves disease. General observations from the study: There was favoring of TRBV28, TRBJ1-2 and TRBJ2-5 in persistent disease.

CDR3 regions were amplified by Arm-PCR using iRepertoire HTBI primers to build TCR beta libraries. TCRdb reprocessed the multiplex PCR reads with MiXCR, giving one entry per CDR3 protein. The data hold 510,000 or so distinct CDR3 sequences, with 9.5% to 15% observed a single time. The time point was: newly diagnosed GD, antithyroid drugs for less than 3 months. Extracted RNA from PBMCs served as the source of the TCR library. This CDR3 comprises 15 residues. V gave up 4 bases and J gave up 4 bases, with 14 bases separating them. CDR1 MNHEY and CDR2 SMNVEV come from the germline V gene (reference sequence). On this clonotype: The antigen is unknown.

The same data also went into a second study, on T cells in Graves' hyperthyroidism and ophthalmopathy. That work contributes: Patients were excluded for uncontrolled infection, other autoimmune disease, pregnancy or lactation.

Sequences were derived from peripheral blood mononuclear cells (PBMCs), sampled at new diagnosis, from a patient treated with antithyroid drugs. V usage is TRBV27 and J usage is TRBJ1-5, with D possibly matching TRBD1 (6 bases). The clonotype was recovered from a woman in her twenties or thirties with Graves disease. The CDR3 is CASSSRDTANQPQHF. CDR3 bases: TGTGCCAGCAGTTCCAGGGACACAGCTAATCAGCCCCAGCATTTT.